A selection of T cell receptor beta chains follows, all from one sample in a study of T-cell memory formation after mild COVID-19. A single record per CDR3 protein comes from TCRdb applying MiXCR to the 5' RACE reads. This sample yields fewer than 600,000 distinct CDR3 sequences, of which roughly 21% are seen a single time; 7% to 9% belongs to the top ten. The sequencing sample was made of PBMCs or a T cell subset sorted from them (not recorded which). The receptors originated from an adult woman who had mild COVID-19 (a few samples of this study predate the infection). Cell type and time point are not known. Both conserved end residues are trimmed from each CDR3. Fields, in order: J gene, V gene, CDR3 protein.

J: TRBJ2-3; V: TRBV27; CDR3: ASSLYLNPAQDTQY
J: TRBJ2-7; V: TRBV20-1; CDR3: SAEGDIFYEQY
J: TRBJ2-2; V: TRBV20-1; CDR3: SAHPGQRHTGELF
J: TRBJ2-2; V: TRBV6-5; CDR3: ASSYPSGVITGELF
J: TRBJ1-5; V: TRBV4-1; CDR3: ASSPGGRPQH
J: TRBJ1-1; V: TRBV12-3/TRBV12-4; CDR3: ASSPRALNSLMNTEAF
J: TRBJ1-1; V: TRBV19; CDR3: ASSIIPGNTEAF
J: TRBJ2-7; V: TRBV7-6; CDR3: ASSLVDHLNEQY
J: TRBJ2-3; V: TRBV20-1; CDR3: SAPAGALSTDTQY
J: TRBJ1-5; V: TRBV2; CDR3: ASSDRRVNQPQH
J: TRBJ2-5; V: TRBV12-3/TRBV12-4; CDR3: ASRPRMETQY
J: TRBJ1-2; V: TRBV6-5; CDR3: ASRDGMGPPRDGYT
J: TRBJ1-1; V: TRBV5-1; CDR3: ASSIKAGPYTEAF
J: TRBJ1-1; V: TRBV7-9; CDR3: ASIAGVGTEAF
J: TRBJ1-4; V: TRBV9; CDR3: ASSVGQMGGNEKLF
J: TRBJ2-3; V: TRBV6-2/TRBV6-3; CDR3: ASSYSKLTDLTDTQY
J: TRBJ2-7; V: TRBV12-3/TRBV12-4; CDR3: ASSLTRGQTSSYEQY
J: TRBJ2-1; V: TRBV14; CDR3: ASSLRGEREQF
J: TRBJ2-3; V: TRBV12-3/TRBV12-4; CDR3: ASSFSSTDTQY
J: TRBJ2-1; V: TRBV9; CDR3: ASSVGVRDNEQF
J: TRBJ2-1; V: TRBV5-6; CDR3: ASSPGRSAYNEQF
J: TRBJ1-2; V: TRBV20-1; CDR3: SARRQGPMDGYT
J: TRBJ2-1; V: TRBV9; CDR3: ASSPSSGGYNEQF
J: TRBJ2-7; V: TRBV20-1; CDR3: SAPGQGAREQY
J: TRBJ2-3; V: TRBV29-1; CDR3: SVVGTSSTDTQY
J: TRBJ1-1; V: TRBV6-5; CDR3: ASTVDRGIEAF
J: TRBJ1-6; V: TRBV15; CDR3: ATSNEGGVSPLH
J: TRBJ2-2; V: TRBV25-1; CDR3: ASSVQTGLDTGELF
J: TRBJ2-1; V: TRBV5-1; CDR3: ASSSTGTGDSYNEQF
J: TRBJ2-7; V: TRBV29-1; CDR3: SVGQGISYEQY
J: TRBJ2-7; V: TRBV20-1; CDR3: SALLDRGREQY
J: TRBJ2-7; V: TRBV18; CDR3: ASSPGVTGEQY
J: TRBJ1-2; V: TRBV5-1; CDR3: ASSLNAGPGYT
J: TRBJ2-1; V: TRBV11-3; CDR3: ASSLEYVYNEQF
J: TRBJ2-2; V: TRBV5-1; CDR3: ASSLNLAANTGELF
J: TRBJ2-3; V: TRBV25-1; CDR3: ASSERTGGFTDTQY
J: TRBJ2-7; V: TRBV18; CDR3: ASSPPRSEAYEQY
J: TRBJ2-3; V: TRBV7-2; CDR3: ASSFGFLVRGGGVWTDTQY
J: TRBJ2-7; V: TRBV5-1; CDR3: ASSLGSWSGEQY
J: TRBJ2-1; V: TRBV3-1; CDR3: ASSQDVSGSPYNEQF
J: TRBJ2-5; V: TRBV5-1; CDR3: ASSQGRGKETQY
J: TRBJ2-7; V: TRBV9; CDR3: ASSVAAISSYEQY
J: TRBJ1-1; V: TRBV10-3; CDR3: AISESGRDNTEAF
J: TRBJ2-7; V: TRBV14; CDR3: ASSPVGGAGEQY
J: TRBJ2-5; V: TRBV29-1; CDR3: SVSPGQETQY
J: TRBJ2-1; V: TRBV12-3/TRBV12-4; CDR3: ASSPRTSGSKNNEQF
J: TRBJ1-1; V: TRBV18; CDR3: ASSPPRAGRKTEAF
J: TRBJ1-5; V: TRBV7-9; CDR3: ASSRASNSNQPQH
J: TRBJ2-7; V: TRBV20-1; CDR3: SARDWRRGEQY
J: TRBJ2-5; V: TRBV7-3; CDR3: ASSSNFQETQY
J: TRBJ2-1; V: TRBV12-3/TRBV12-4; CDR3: ASSWLAGGGIDNEQF
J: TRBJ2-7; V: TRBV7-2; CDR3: ASSLQGTSLTYEQY
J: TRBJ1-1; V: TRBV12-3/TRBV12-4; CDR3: ASTLDPGSTEAF
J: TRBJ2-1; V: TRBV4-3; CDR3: ASSQARDRGPNEQF
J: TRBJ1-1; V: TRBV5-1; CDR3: ASKRDRLHTEAF
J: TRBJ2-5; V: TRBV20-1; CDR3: SAPKGGKETQY
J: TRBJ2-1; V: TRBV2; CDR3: ASSLQEGLAGFLDSYNEQF
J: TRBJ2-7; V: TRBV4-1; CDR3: ASSRLAGASSYEQY
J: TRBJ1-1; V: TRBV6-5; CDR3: ASTPGGRGAMGTEAF
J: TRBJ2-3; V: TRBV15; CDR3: ATSRERGTDTQY